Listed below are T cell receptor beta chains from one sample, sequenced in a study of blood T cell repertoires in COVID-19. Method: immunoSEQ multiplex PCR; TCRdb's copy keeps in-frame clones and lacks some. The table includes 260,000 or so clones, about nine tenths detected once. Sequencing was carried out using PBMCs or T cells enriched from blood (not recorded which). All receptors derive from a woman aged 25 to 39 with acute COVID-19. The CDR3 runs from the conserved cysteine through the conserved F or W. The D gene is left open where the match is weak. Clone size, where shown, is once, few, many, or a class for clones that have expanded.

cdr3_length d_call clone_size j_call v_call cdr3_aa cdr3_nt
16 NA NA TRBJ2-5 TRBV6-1 CASSEARDSPWETQYF TGTGCCAGCAGTGAAGCGCGGGACAGCCCCTGGGAGACCCAGTACTTC
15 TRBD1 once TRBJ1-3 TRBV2 CASRTGTGPGNTIYF TGTGCCAGCAGGACCGGGACAGGACCTGGAAACACCATATATTTT
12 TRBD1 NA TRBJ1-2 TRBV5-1 CASRDRVRGYTF TGCGCCAGCAGGGACAGGGTAAGAGGCTACACCTTC
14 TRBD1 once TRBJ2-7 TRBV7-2 CASSLDRGVDEQYF TGTGCCAGCAGCTTAGACAGGGGTGTAGACGAGCAGTACTTC
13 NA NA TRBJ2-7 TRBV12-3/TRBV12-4 CASSLGRGSEQYF TGTGCCAGCAGTTTAGGCAGGGGTTCCGAGCAGTACTTC
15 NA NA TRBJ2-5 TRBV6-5 CASSYLQGGGETQYF TGTGCCAGCAGTTACTTACAGGGAGGGGGGGAGACCCAGTACTTC
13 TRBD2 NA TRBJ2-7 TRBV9 CASGEGPAYEQYF TGTGCCAGCGGGGAGGGACCCGCCTACGAGCAGTACTTC
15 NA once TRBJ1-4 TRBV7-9 CASSLIGQTGEKLFF TGTGCCAGCAGCTTAATAGGTCAGACGGGGGAAAAACTGTTTTTT
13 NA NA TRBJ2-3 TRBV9 CASSVVEIDTQYF TGTGCCAGCAGCGTAGTTGAGATAGATACGCAGTATTTT
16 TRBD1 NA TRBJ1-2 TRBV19 CASSKGQGEMYYGYTF TGTGCCAGTAGTAAAGGACAGGGGGAGATGTACTATGGCTACACCTTC
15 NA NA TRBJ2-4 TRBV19 CASSMLSGPKNIQYF TGTGCCAGTAGTATGCTGTCAGGGCCTAAAAACATTCAGTACTTC
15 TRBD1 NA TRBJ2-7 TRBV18 CASSADGTGVSEQYF TGTGCCAGCTCAGCAGACGGGACAGGGGTCTCCGAGCAGTACTTC
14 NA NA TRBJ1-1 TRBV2 CASGAGPWNTEAFF TGTGCCAGCGGCGCAGGGCCCTGGAACACTGAAGCTTTCTTT
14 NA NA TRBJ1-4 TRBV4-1 CASSQGAGNEKLFF TGCGCCAGCAGCCAAGGAGCCGGTAATGAAAAACTGTTTTTT
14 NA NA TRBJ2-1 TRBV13 CASSLGGRRDEQFF TGTGCCAGCAGCTTAGGCGGCCGACGGGATGAGCAGTTCTTC
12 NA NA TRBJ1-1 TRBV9 CASSVAEGEAFF TGTGCCAGCAGCGTAGCTGAGGGCGAAGCTTTCTTT
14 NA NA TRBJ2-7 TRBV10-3 CAISEGQRTYEQYF TGTGCCATCAGTGAGGGACAGAGAACCTACGAGCAGTACTTC
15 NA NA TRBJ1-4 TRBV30 CAWSVRGLYPEKLFF TGTGCCTGGAGTGTAAGGGGACTGTACCCTGAAAAACTGTTTTTT
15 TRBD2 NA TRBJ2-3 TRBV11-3 CASSLSAGGTDTQYF TGTGCCAGCAGCTTATCAGCGGGGGGCACAGATACGCAGTATTTT
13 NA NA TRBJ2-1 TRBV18 CASSPSARSEQFF TGTGCCAGCTCACCAAGCGCTAGGAGCGAGCAGTTCTTC
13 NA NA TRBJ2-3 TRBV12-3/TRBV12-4 CASSLQGSDTQYF TGTGCCAGCAGTTTACAGGGGTCAGATACGCAGTATTTT
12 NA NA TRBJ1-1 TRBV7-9 CASSASFGEAFF TGTGCCAGCAGCGCCTCCTTCGGGGAAGCTTTCTTT
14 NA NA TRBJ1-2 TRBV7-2 CASSLGREIYGYTF TGTGCCAGCAGCTTAGGACGGGAGATCTATGGCTACACCTTC
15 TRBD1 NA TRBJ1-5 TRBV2 CASSGDRGSNQPQHF TGTGCCAGCAGTGGAGACAGGGGAAGCAATCAGCCCCAGCATTTT
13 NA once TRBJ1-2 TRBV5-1 CASSPEMHYGYTF TGCGCCAGCAGCCCTGAGATGCACTATGGCTACACCTTC
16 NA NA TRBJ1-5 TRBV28 CASSLDLRHINQPQHF TGTGCCAGCAGTTTAGATTTGCGGCATATAAATCAGCCCCAGCATTTT
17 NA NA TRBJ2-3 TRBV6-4 CASSEVPSLGSTDTQYF TGTGCCAGCAGTGAGGTCCCCTCTCTCGGGTCGACAGATACGCAGTATTTT
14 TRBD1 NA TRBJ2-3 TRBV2 CASKTGGRTDTQYF TGTGCCAGCAAGACAGGGGGTAGGACAGATACGCAGTATTTT
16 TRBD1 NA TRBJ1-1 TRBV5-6 CASSEGQGRLGTEAFF TGTGCCAGCAGCGAGGGACAGGGGCGGCTCGGCACTGAAGCTTTCTTT
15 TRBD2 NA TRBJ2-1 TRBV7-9 CASSLARGAMDEQFF TGTGCCAGCAGCTTGGCGCGGGGGGCCATGGATGAGCAGTTCTTC
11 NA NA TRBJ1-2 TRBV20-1 CSATTPGSNTF TGCAGTGCTACTACTCCAGGGTCTAACACCTTC
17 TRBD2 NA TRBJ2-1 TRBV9 CASSVTPFLAGVPEQFF TGTGCCAGCAGCGTAACCCCCTTTCTAGCGGGGGTCCCAGAGCAGTTCTTC
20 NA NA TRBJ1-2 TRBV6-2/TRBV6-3 CASSYSRSLLRQLKGDGYTF TGTGCCAGCAGTTACTCCCGCTCTCTTCTCCGACAGCTCAAGGGGGATGGCTACACCTTC
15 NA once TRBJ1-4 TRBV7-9 CASSLYGRGDEKLFF TGTGCCAGCAGCTTATACGGCAGGGGAGATGAAAAACTGTTTTTT
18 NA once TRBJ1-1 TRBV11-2 CASSLVSPRHLRDTEAFF TGTGCCAGCAGCTTAGTGTCCCCCCGTCATTTGCGGGACACTGAAGCTTTCTTT
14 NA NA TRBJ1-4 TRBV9 CASSESGAEEKLFF TGTGCCAGCAGCGAGAGCGGCGCGGAGGAAAAACTGTTTTTT
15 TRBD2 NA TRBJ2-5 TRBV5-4 CASSLPSGAGETQYF TGTGCCAGCAGCTTACCGAGCGGGGCCGGGGAGACCCAGTACTTC
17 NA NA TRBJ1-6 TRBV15 CATSRDLGGDVNSPLHF TGTGCCACCAGCAGAGATCTCGGGGGAGACGTTAATTCACCCCTCCACTTT
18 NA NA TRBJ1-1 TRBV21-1 CASSKARGQQGLGTEAFF TGTGCCAGCAGCAAAGCGCGCGGCCAGCAGGGATTGGGCACTGAAGCTTTCTTT
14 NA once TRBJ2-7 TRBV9 CASSVAHLGGEQYF TGTGCCAGCAGCGTAGCTCACTTAGGGGGCGAGCAGTACTTC
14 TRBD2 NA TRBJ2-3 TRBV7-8 CASSLAGGSDTQYF TGTGCCAGCAGCTTAGCGGGGGGGTCAGATACGCAGTATTTT
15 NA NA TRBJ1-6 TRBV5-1 CASSLGAGIWSPLHF TGCGCCAGCAGCTTGGGGGCAGGGATTTGGTCACCCCTCCACTTT
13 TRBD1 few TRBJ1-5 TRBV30 CACQPGGTQPQHF TGTGCCTGCCAACCAGGGGGAACTCAGCCCCAGCATTTT
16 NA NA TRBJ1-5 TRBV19 CASRTRNRAGGQPQHF TGTGCCAGTAGAACCAGGAACAGGGCCGGGGGGCAGCCCCAGCATTTT
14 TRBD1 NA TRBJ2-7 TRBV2 CASSPGTDFYEQYF TGTGCCAGCAGCCCCGGGACAGATTTCTACGAGCAGTACTTC
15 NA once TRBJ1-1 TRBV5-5 CASSLAYTGRTEAFF TGTGCCAGCAGCTTGGCCTATACCGGGAGGACTGAAGCTTTCTTT
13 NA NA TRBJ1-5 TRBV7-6 CASSLQGDQPQHF TGTGCCAGCAGCTTACAAGGGGATCAGCCCCAGCATTTT
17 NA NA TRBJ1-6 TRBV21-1 CASSKVPYRGQFSPLHF TGTGCCAGCAGCAAAGTCCCCTACAGGGGTCAATTCTCACCCCTCCACTTT